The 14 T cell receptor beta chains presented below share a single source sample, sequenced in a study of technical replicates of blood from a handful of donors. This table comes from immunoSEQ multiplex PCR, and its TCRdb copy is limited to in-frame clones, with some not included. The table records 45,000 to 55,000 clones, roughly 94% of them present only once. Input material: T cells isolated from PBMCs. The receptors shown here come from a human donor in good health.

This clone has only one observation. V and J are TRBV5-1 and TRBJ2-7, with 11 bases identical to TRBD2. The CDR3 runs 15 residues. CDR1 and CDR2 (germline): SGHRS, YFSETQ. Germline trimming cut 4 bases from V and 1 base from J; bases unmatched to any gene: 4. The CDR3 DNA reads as TGCGCCAGCAGCACCGGGACTAGCGGATCCTACGAGCAGTACTTC. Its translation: CASSTGTSGSYEQYF.

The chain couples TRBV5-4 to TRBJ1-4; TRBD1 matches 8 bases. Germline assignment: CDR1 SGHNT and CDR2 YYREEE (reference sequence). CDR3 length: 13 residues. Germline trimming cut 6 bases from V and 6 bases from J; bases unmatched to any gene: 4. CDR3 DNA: TGTGCCAGCAAGGGACAGGAGGATGAAAAACTGTTTTTT. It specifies CASKGQEDEKLFF. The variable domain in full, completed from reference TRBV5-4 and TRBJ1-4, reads ETGVTQSPTHLIKTRGQQVTLRCSSQSGHNTVSWYQQALGQGPQFIFQYYREEENGRGNFPPRFSGLQFPNYSSELNVNALELDDSALYLCASKGQEDEKLFFGSGTQLSVL.

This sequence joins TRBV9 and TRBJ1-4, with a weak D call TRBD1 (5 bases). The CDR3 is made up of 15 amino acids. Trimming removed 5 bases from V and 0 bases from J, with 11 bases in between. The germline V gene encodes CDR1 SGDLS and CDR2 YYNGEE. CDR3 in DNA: TGTGCCAGCAGTGGGGGGATCACAACTAATGAAAAACTGTTTTTT. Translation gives CASSGGITTNEKLFF. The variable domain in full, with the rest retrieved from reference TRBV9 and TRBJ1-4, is DSGVTQTPKHLITATGQRVTLRCSPRSGDLSVYWYQQSLDQGLQFLIQYYNGEERAKGNILERFSAQQFPDLHSELNLSSLELGDSALYFCASSGGITTNEKLFFGSGTQLSVL.

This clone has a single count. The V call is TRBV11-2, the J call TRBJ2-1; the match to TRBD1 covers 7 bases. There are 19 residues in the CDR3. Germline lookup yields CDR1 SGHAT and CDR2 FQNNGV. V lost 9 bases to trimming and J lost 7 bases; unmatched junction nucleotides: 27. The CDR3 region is CASRRLGQTVGNRENEQFF. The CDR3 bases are TGTGCCAGTAGGAGATTGGGACAGACCGTGGGAAATCGGGAAAATGAGCAGTTCTTC. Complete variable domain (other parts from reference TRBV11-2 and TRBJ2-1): EAGVAQSPRYKIIEKRQSVAFWCNPISGHATLYWYQQILGQGPKLLIQFQNNGVVDDSQLPKDRFSAERLKGVDSTLKIQPAKLEDSAVYLCASRRLGQTVGNRENEQFFGPGTRLTVL.

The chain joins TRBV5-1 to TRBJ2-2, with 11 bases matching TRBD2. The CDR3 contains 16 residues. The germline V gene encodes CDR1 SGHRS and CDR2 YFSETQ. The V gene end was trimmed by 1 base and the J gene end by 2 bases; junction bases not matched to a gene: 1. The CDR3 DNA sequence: TGCGCCAGCAGCTTGACTAGCGGGGGTAACACCGGGGAGCTGTTTTTT. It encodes CASSLTSGGNTGELFF.

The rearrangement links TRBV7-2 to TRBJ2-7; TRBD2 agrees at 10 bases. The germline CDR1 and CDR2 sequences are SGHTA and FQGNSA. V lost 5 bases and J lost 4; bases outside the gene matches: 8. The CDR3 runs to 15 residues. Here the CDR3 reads CASSPASGSPYEQYF. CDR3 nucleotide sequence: TGTGCCAGCAGCCCAGCTAGCGGGAGCCCTTACGAGCAGTACTTC.

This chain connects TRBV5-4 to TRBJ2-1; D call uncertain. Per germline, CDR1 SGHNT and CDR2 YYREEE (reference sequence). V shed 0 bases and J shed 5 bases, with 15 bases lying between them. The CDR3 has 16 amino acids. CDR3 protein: CASSLAVTRLNNEQFF. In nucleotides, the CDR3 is TGTGCCAGCAGCTTGGCCGTAACAAGACTGAACAATGAGCAGTTCTTC.

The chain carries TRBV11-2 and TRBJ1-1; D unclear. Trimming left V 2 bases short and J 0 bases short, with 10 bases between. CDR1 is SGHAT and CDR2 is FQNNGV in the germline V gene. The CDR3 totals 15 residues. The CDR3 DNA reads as TGTGCCAGCAGCTTAAATGGAGTTATGAACACTGAAGCTTTCTTT. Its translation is CASSLNGVMNTEAFF.

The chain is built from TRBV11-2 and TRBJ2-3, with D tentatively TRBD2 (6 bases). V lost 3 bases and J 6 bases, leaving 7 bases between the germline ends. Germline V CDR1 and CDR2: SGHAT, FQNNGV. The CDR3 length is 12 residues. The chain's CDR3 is CASSFAGDTQYF. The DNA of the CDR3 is TGTGCCAGCAGCTTTGCGGGGGATACGCAGTATTTT.

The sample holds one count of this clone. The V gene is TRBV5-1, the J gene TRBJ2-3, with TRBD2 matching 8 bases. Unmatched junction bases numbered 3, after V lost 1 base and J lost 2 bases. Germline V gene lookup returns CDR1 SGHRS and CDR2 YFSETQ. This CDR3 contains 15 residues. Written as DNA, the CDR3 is TGCGCCAGCAGCTTGTCTAGCGGGTACACAGATACGCAGTATTTT. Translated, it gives CASSLSSGYTDTQYF. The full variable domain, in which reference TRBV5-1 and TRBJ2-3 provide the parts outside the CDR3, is KAGVTQTPRYLIKTRGQQVTLSCSPISGHRSVSWYQQTPGQGLQFLFEYFSETQRNKGNFPGRFSGRQFSNSRSEMNVSTLELGDSALYLCASSLSSGYTDTQYFGPGTRLTVL.

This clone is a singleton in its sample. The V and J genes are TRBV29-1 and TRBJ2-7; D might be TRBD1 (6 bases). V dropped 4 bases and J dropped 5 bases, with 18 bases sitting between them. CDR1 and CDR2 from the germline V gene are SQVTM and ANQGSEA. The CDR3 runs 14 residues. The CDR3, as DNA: TGCAGCGTTGTTAAGACCGGGACAACCAACGAGCAGTACTTC. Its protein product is CSVVKTGTTNEQYF.

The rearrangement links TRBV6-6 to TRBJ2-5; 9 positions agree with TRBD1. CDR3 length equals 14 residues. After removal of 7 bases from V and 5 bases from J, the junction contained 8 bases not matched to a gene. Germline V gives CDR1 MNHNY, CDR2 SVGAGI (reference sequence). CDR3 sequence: CASTTGTGRETQYF. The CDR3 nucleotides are TGTGCCAGCACCACCGGGACAGGGAGGGAGACCCAGTACTTC.

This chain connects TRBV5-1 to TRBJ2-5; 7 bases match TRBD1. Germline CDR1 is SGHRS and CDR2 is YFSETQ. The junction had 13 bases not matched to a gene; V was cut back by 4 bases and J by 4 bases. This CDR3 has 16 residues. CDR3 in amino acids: CASSVSPGQRRETQYF. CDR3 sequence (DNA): TGCGCCAGCAGCGTCTCACCGGGACAGCGGAGAGAGACCCAGTACTTC.

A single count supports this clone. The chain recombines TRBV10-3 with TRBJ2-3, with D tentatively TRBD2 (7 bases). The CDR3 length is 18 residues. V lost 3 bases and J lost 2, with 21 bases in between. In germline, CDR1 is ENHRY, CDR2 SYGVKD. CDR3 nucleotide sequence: TGTGCCATCAGTGATATTATGGGGGGCGCGGGGGACACAGATACGCAGTATTTT. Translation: CAISDIMGGAGDTDTQYF.